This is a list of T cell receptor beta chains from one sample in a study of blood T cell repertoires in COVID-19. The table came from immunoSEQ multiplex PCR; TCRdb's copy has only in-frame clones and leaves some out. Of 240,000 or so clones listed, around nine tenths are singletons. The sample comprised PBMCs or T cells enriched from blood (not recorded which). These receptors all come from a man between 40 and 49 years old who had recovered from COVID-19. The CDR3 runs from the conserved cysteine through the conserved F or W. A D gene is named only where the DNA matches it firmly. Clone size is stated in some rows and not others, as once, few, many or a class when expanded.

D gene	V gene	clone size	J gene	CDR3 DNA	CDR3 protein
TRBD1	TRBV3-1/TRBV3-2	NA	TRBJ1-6	TGTGCCAGCAGCGTACAAAAGACAGGGGTCTATAATTCACCCCTCCACTTT	CASSVQKTGVYNSPLHF
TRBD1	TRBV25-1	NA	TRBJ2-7	TGTGCCAGCAGTGGCAGGGACAGGGACACCTACGAGCAGTACTTC	CASSGRDRDTYEQYF
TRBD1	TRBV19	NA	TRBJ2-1	TGTGCCAGTAGGAGGGACAGTTACAATGAGCAGTTCTTC	CASRRDSYNEQFF
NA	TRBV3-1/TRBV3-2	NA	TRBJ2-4	TGTGCCAGCAGCCAAGATACTCTAGCCAAAAACATTCAGTACTTC	CASSQDTLAKNIQYF
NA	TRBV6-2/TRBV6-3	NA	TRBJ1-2	TGTGCCAGCAGTTACTCGATTCGAGGCTATGGCTACACCTTC	CASSYSIRGYGYTF
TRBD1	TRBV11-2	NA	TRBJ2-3	TGTGCCAGCAGCTTAAAAGGGACAGGGTGGGGGGATACGCAGTATTTT	CASSLKGTGWGDTQYF
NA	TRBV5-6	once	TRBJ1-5	TGTGCCAGCAGCTCCAGGATCGTTAGCAATCAGCCCCAGCATTTT	CASSSRIVSNQPQHF
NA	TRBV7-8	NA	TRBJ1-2	TGTGCCAGCAGCCGGCTAGCTCCGAACTACACCTTC	CASSRLAPNYTF
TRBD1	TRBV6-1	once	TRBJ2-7	TGTGCCAGCAGTGAAGTGGGGACAGGAACCTACGAGCAGTACTTC	CASSEVGTGTYEQYF
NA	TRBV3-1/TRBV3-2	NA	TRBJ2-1	TGTGCCAGCAGCCATAGTCTGTCTCGGGGGTACAATGAGCAGTTCTTC	CASSHSLSRGYNEQFF
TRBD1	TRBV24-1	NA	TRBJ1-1	TGTGCCACCAGTGACCATGGACAGGGGACTGAAGCTTTCTTT	CATSDHGQGTEAFF
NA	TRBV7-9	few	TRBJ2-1	TGTGCCAGCAGCTTAGGTCTCCAGCGAGAGGTCAACAATGAGCAGTTCTTC	CASSLGLQREVNNEQFF
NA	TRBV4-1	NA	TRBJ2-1	TGCGCCAGCAGCCAAGATAGCCCGACCTACAATGAGCAGTTCTTC	CASSQDSPTYNEQFF
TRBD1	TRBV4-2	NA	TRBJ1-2	TGTGCCAGCAGCCAAGGTCGGACAGGGGTGGGTGGCTACACCTTC	CASSQGRTGVGGYTF
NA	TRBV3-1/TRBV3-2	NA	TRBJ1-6	TGTGCCAGCAGCCAAGATAACAGGGCGAATTCACCCCTCCACTTT	CASSQDNRANSPLHF
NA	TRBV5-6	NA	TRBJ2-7	TGTGCCAGCAGCTTGGAAGTAGCGTACGAGCAGTACTTC	CASSLEVAYEQYF
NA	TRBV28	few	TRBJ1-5	TGTGCCAGCAGTTTATCCCGGTACAATCAGCCCCAGCATTTT	CASSLSRYNQPQHF
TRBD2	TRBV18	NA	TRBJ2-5	TGTGCCAGCTCACCACGGTCGACTAGCGGGGTTACCCAAGAGACCCAGTACTTC	CASSPRSTSGVTQETQYF
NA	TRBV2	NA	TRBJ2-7	TGTGCCAGCAGTGTTACCGGGACATCGGCCTACGAGCAGTACTTC	CASSVTGTSAYEQYF
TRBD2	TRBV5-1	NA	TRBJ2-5	TGCGCCAGCCGCCTTGGCGGGAGTAACATCCAAGAGACCCAGTACTTC	CASRLGGSNIQETQYF
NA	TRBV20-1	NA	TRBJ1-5	TGCAGTGCTAGTAGCGGCGCCGAGCCCCAGCATTTT	CSASSGAEPQHF
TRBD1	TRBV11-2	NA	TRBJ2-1	TGTGCCAGCAGCTTAGCCGGGACAGGGCACAAGCAGTTCTTC	CASSLAGTGHKQFF
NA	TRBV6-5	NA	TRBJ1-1	TGTGCCAGCAAAGGGGGTAATAGATACACTGAAGCTTTCTTT	CASKGGNRYTEAFF
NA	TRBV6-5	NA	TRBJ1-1	TGTGCCAGCAGGGACAGAAACATGAACACTGAAGCTTTCTTT	CASRDRNMNTEAFF
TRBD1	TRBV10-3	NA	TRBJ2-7	TGTGCCATCAGTGAGGAGGGACAGGGCGCATACGAGCAGTACTTC	CAISEEGQGAYEQYF
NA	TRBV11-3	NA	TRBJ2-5	TGTGCCAGCAGCTCCCTGGAGACCCAGTACTTC	CASSSLETQYF
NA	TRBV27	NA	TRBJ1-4	TGTGCCAGCAGTCGCCAGGGGTTAGGATGGGAAAAACTGTTTTTT	CASSRQGLGWEKLFF
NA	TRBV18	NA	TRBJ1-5	TGTGCCGCCCCTGGGGAGGGAGGAAATCAGCCCCAGCATTTT	CAAPGEGGNQPQHF
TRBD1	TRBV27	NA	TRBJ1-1	TGTGCCAGCTCCCGGGGACAGGCCACCACTGAAGCTTTCTTT	CASSRGQATTEAFF
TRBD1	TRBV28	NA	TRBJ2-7	TGTGCCAGCAGTTTATGGAGGGGGCCCCAACGACAAACCTACGAGCAGTACTTC	CASSLWRGPQRQTYEQYF
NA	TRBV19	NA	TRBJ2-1	TGTGCCAGTAGCCCGACAGTGAACTGGGATGAGCAGTTCTTC	CASSPTVNWDEQFF
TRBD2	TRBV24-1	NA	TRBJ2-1	TGTGCCACCAGTGATTCCAAAGCGGGAGGTACGCCTGAGCAGTTCTTC	CATSDSKAGGTPEQFF
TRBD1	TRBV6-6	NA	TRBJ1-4	TGTGCCAGCAGTTGGGGACAGTCCCGTAATGAAAAACTGTTTTTT	CASSWGQSRNEKLFF
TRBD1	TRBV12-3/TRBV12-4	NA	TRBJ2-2	TGTGCCAGTCGGACAGGGGTCACCGGGGAGCTGTTTTTT	CASRTGVTGELFF
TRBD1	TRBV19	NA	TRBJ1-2	TGTGCCAGTAGCCCGGGACAGGGGGGCTATGGCTACACCTTC	CASSPGQGGYGYTF
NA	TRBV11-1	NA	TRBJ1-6	TGTGCCAGCAGCCCGGGGGAGGGTGGAAATTCACCCCTCCACTTT	CASSPGEGGNSPLHF
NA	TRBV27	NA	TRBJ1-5	TGTGCCAGCAGTTTATTATTTGGGGCTAGCAATCAGCCCCAGCATTTT	CASSLLFGASNQPQHF
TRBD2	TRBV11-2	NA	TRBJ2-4	TGTGCCAGCAGCCCCCTTGCGGGAGGGGCCAAAAACATTCAGTACTTC	CASSPLAGGAKNIQYF
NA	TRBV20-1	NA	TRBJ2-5	TGCAGTGCTAGAGCAATAGAGACCCAGTACTTC	CSARAIETQYF
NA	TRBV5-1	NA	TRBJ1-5	TGCGCCAGCAGCTTGAACGGCGGGAATCAGCCCCAGCATTTT	CASSLNGGNQPQHF
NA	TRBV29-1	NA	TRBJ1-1	TGCAGCGTTGCCTCGGACAGTTCGGGAAGGACTGAAGCTTTCTTT	CSVASDSSGRTEAFF
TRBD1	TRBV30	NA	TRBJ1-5	TGTGCCTGGTCCCGGGCAGGGGGTTCGAGGAGCAATCAGCCCCAGCATTTT	CAWSRAGGSRSNQPQHF
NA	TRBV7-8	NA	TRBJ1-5	TGTGCCAGCAGCTTTCTCGGGTCCAATCAGCCCCAGCATTTT	CASSFLGSNQPQHF
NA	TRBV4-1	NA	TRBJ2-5	TGCGCCAGCAGCCAAGAAGGAGCGCCCCAAGAGACCCAGTACTTC	CASSQEGAPQETQYF
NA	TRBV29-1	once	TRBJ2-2	TGCAGCGTTGAAGCCACTACCGGGGAGCTGTTTTTT	CSVEATTGELFF